This TCR beta chain was sequenced in a study of blood T cells in healthy people across ages. The study's findings and limits: As age increased, TCR beta diversity per million T cells fell in a roughly linear fashion.

This CDR3 has 16 amino acids. J gave up 5 bases and V 5 bases, and 8 bases lay outside the gene matches. A J-beta primer mix and a sample-barcoded 5' primer were used in a second PCR of roughly 6 to 12 cycles. TCRdb re-called the 5' RACE reads through MiXCR, storing one row per CDR3 protein. The sample carries about 590,000 distinct CDR3 sequences, roughly 31% recorded once. This clonotype was observed a few times. Its antigen is currently unknown. V is TRBV12-3 or TRBV12-4 and J is TRBJ2-2; 10 nucleotides line up with TRBD1. The clonotype comes from a woman older than 75 in good health. The sample comprised blood. Here the CDR3 reads CASSTRQGARTGELFF. Written as DNA, the CDR3 is TGTGCCAGCAGTACCCGACAGGGGGCAAGAACCGGGGAGCTGTTTTTT.